The 20 T cell receptor beta chains below all came from one sample that was sequenced in a study of CD8+CD57+ T cells in acquired aplastic anemia. Using genomic DNA as the template, TCR beta VDJ and CDR3 profiling was carried out. TCRdb re-analysed the reads in MiXCR, keeping a single row per CDR3 protein. This sample has over 150,000 distinct CDR3 sequences; over 70% occur once, and the top ten carry approximately 42%. Only patients with CD8+CD57+ cell expansion on flow cytometry were chosen for sequencing. Material: sorted CD4+, CD8+, or CD8+CD57+ T cells (not recorded which) from PBMCs. These receptors all come from a human donor with aplastic anemia.

This clonotype occurred once. This chain links TRBV29-1 with TRBJ1-1, with D perhaps TRBD1 (6 bases). Germline V gene lookup returns CDR1 SQVTM and CDR2 ANQGSEA. The CDR3 length is 14 residues. Trimming cost V 6 bases and J 4 bases, with 18 bases left between them. For the CDR3, the DNA is TGCAGCGTCCCACCCACACAGGGTTCCACTGAAGCTTTCTTT. As protein: CSVPPTQGSTEAFF.

V usage is TRBV20-1 and J usage is TRBJ2-1; D is perhaps TRBD2 (5 bases). The J call is doubtful: the DNA matches TRBJ2-7 better. The CDR3 totals 13 residues. Germline values: CDR1 DFQATT, CDR2 SNEGSKA (reference sequence). The CDR3 is CSARRSGNYEQYF. The CDR3 nucleotides read TGCAGTGCTCGGAGGTCGGGCAACTACGAGCAGTACTTC.

This sequence joins TRBV12-3 or TRBV12-4 and TRBJ1-2, with 7 bases that match TRBD1. The CDR3 is made up of 13 amino acids. V shed 4 bases, J shed 8 bases, and the junction held 7 bases outside the gene matches. CDR3 bases: TGTGCCAGCAGTTCACAGGGGCAGAAGGGCTACACCTTC. It translates to CASSSQGQKGYTF.

The rearrangement joins TRBV20-1 to TRBJ1-1, with TRBD1 matching 7 bases. The V segment lost 0 bases and the J segment 0 bases; nucleotides outside the gene matches: 7. This CDR3 has 16 amino acids. CDR1 is DFQATT, CDR2 SNEGSKA, per germline (reference sequence). The CDR3 DNA is TGCAGTGCTAGAGATTACGAAGGGGGCATGAACACTGAAGCTTTCTTT. It is translated as CSARDYEGGMNTEAFF.

This clonotype has ten or more counts. The V gene is TRBV6-2 or TRBV6-3, the J gene TRBJ2-5, with 8 positions matching TRBD2. This CDR3 contains 15 residues. Germline-derived CDR1 and CDR2 are MNHEY and SVGEGT. The V and J ends lost 7 bases and 6 bases, in that order; junction bases with no gene match: 13. CDR3 region: CASNTGTSDRQTQYF. As DNA, the CDR3 is TGTGCCAGCAACACCGGGACTAGTGATCGTCAGACCCAGTACTTC.

This chain connects TRBV25-1 to TRBJ1-5; D might be TRBD1 (6 bases). The CDR3 extends over 21 amino acids. Germline V lookup: CDR1 MGHDK, CDR2 SYGVNS. Trimming shortened V by 0 bases and J by 7 bases, and 31 bases separated the two germline ends. The DNA of the CDR3 is TGTGCCAGCAGTGAATATCGTGCTGGGGGGGCGACAGAGGGAAGTTCGCAGCCCCAGCATTTT. Translation gives CASSEYRAGGATEGSSQPQHF.

V usage is TRBV7-6 and J usage is TRBJ2-3, with D perhaps TRBD1 (6 bases). Trimming shortened V by 1 base and J by 4 bases, and 12 bases separated the two germline ends. CDR1 is SGHVS, CDR2 FNYEAQ, per germline. This CDR3 is 15 amino acids long. This chain's CDR3 is CASSLGTAWADTQYF. Written as DNA, the CDR3 is TGTGCCAGCAGCTTAGGGACAGCGTGGGCAGATACGCAGTATTTT.

The J gene is TRBJ2-3, the V gene TRBV5-8, with D perhaps TRBD1 (5 bases). Trimming cost V 0 bases and J 6 bases, with 17 bases left between them. Germline V gives CDR1 SGHTS, CDR2 YDEGEE. CDR3 length: 16 amino acids. The CDR3 protein is CASSLVVAQGADTQYF. CDR3 nucleotide sequence: TGTGCCAGCAGCTTGGTCGTCGCCCAAGGGGCGGATACGCAGTATTTT.

This clonotype was recorded only once. V usage is TRBV11-2 and J usage is TRBJ1-1, with 7 bases aligning to TRBD1. Trimming cost V 4 bases and J 6 bases; bases outside gene matches: 8. The CDR3 consists of 14 residues. Germline V gives CDR1 SGHAT, CDR2 FQNNGV. As DNA, the CDR3 is TGTGCCAGCAGCTATGGGGGACAGTATTCTGAAGCTTTCTTT. Translation: CASSYGGQYSEAFF.

The V and J genes are TRBV2 and TRBJ1-1, with D unresolved. Germline loops: CDR1 SNHLY, CDR2 FYNNEI. The CDR3 has 13 amino acids. Between the trimmed V and J ends, which lost 4 bases and 1 base, there was a span of 7 bases. CDR3 region: CASSGNGNTEAFF. The CDR3, as DNA: TGTGCCAGCAGTGGGAATGGGAACACTGAAGCTTTCTTT.

For this clonotype: No DNA is shown, since the ends of the CDR3 on it are uncertain; the CDR3 is the one TCRdb lists. This rearrangement joins TRBV20-1 to TRBJ2-7; TRBD2, the table's D call, was not compared with the DNA. The germline CDR1 and CDR2 sequences are DFQATT and SNEGSKA (reference sequence). The CDR3 totals 18 residues, both ends included. The CDR3 sequence: CVLLCQHWRGGALYEQYV.

This clonotype was found a few times. J is TRBJ2-7 and V is TRBV7-9; tentatively, D is TRBD2 (5 bases). Germline CDR1 SEHNR, CDR2 FQNEAQ (reference sequence). The CDR3 totals 17 residues. V gave up 0 bases and J gave up 0 bases, with 15 bases separating them. In DNA form, the CDR3 reads TGTGCCAGCAGCTTAGCGGCGTGGGAGTGGAGCTCCTACGAGCAGTACTTC. Its protein product is CASSLAAWEWSSYEQYF. Looking up the rest from reference TRBV7-9 and TRBJ2-7 gives the full variable domain: DTGVSQNPRHKITKRGQNVTFRCDPISEHNRLYWYRQTLGQGPEFLTYFQNEAQLEKSRLLSDRFSAERPKGSFSTLEIQRTEQGDSAMYLCASSLAAWEWSSYEQYFGPGTRLTVT.

The rearrangement uses TRBV7-9 and TRBJ2-1; 9 bases align to TRBD1. Germline V CDR1 and CDR2: SEHNR, FQNEAQ (reference sequence). J was trimmed by 9 bases and V by 7 bases; bases with no gene match: 7. The CDR3 covers 13 residues. Here the CDR3 DNA reads TGTGCCAGCACCGGACAGGGGCAAAGTGAGCAGTTCTTC. It is translated as CASTGQGQSEQFF.

The CDR3 protein is CATSRDQRPNEKLFF. CDR3 coding DNA: TGTGCCACCAGCAGAGACCAGAGGCCTAATGAAAAACTGTTTTTT. The V gene is TRBV15, the J gene TRBJ1-4; D unclear. This CDR3 has 15 residues. Looked up from germline, CDR1 is LNHNV and CDR2 is YYDKDF (reference sequence). Between the trimmed V and J ends, which lost 0 bases and 3 bases, there was a span of 8 bases.

The chain combines TRBV7-9 with TRBJ1-3; the D is unclear. Deletions cut 2 bases from V and 0 bases from J, with 8 bases between. The CDR3 is 15 residues long. From germline, CDR1 is SEHNR and CDR2 FQNEAQ (reference sequence). This CDR3 reads CASSLRGSSGNTIYF. Written as DNA, the CDR3 is TGTGCCAGCAGCTTAAGAGGGAGCTCTGGAAACACCATATATTTT.

The V call is TRBV2, the J call TRBJ1-3; TRBD1 might be the D (6 bases). Trimming shortened V by 9 bases and J by 4 bases, and 10 bases separated the two germline ends. The CDR3 is 12 amino acids. CDR1 is SNHLY, CDR2 FYNNEI, per germline. The DNA of the CDR3 is TGTGCCAGTCGACAGGCGGGAAACACCATATATTTT. It yields the protein CASRQAGNTIYF. The variable domain in full, with the rest retrieved from reference TRBV2 and TRBJ1-3, is EPEVTQTPSHQVTQMGQEVILRCVPISNHLYFYWYRQILGQKVEFLVSFYNNEISEKSEIFDDQFSVERPDGSNFTLKIRSTKLEDSAMYFCASRQAGNTIYFGEGSWLTVV.

The chain employs TRBV2 and TRBJ2-7; a weak D match, TRBD2 (6 bases). Germline assignment: CDR1 SNHLY and CDR2 FYNNEI. This CDR3 has 14 residues. Trimming removed 5 bases from V and 6 bases from J, with 17 bases in between. The CDR3 loop reads CASSIDQGGGEQYF. CDR3 in DNA: TGTGCCAGCAGTATAGACCAGGGAGGAGGCGAGCAGTACTTC.

In its sample, this clonotype was seen a few times. The CDR3 loop is CASSTTGPFGYTF. CDR3 nucleotide sequence: TGTGCCAGCAGCACGACAGGACCTTTCGGCTACACCTTC. The chain uses TRBV7-2 and TRBJ1-2, with D possibly TRBD1 on 6 matching bases. V was cut by 5 bases and J by 8 bases, with 15 bases left in between. The length of the CDR3 is 13 residues. Looked up from germline, CDR1 is SGHTA and CDR2 is FQGNSA.

The chain links TRBV29-1 to TRBJ2-3; 10 bases fit TRBD1. Germline V gene data show CDR1 as SQVTM and CDR2 as ANQGSEA. Trimming took 5 bases from V and 1 from J; bases not matched to a gene: 3. The CDR3 has 14 residues. CDR3 sequence reads: CSVRGTGGTDTQYF. The CDR3 nucleotides are TGCAGCGTTCGCGGGACAGGGGGCACAGATACGCAGTATTTT.

The rearrangement links TRBV7-9 to TRBJ2-1; 10 bases match TRBD2. Germline assignment: CDR1 SEHNR and CDR2 FQNEAQ (reference sequence). The CDR3 is 17 amino acids. The trim removed 5 bases at V and 5 bases at J, leaving 12 bases unmatched. The DNA for the CDR3 is TGTGCCAGCAGCCCTATTAGGCTAGCGGGAGAGGACAATGAGCAGTTCTTC. Translation: CASSPIRLAGEDNEQFF.